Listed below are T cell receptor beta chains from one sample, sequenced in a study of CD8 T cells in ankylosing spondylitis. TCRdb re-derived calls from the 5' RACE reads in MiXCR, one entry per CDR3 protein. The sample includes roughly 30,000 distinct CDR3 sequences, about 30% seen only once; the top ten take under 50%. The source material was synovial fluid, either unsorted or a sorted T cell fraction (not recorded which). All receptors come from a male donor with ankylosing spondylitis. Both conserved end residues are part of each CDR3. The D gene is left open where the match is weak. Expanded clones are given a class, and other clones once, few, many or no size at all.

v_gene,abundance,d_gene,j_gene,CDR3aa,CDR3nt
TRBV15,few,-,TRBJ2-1,CATSSRGDEQFF,TGTGCCACCAGCAGTCGGGGTGATGAGCAGTTCTTC
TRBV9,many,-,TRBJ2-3,CASSVTWGSTDTQYF,TGTGCCAGCAGCGTAACGTGGGGCAGCACAGATACGCAGTATTTT
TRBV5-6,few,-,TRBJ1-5,CASSSTPMGGNQPQHF,TGTGCCAGCAGCTCGACCCCTATGGGGGGAAATCAGCCCCAGCATTTT
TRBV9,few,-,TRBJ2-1,CASSLFEVEEQFF,TGTGCCAGCAGCCTGTTCGAGGTTGAGGAGCAGTTCTTC
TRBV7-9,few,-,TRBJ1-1,CASSLLGQHVVEAFF,TGTGCCAGCAGCTTACTGGGCCAGCACGTAGTGGAAGCTTTCTTT
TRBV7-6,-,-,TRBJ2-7,CASSSTVGPFEQYF,TGTGCCAGCAGCTCGACAGTGGGGCCCTTCGAGCAGTACTTC
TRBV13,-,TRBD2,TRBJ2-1,CASSPLGTSGYNEQFF,TGTGCCAGCAGCCCACTGGGGACTAGCGGATACAATGAGCAGTTCTTC
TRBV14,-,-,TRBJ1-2,CASSDQPYYGYTF,TGTGCCAGCAGCGATCAGCCGTACTATGGCTACACCTTC
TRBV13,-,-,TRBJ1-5,CASTRGASMPQHF,TGTGCCAGCACCAGGGGAGCGTCAATGCCCCAGCATTTT
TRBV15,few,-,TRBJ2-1,CATSEGRDNNNEQFF,TGTGCCACCAGCGAAGGCCGGGACAATAACAATGAGCAGTTCTTC
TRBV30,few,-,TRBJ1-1,CAWSLAGKSLNTEAFF,TGTGCCTGGAGTCTGGCAGGGAAGAGTCTGAACACTGAAGCTTTCTTT
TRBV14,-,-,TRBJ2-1,CASSSGEGAYNEQFF,TGTGCCAGCAGCTCCGGTGAAGGGGCCTACAATGAGCAGTTCTTC
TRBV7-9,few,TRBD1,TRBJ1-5,CASSPGTGGHQPQHF,TGTGCCAGCAGCCCCGGGACAGGGGGTCATCAGCCCCAGCATTTT
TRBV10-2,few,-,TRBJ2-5,CASRTVIQETQYF,TGCGCCAGCAGGACAGTCATCCAAGAGACCCAGTACTTC
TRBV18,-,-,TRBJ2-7,CASSTEGTAVSYEQYF,TGTGCCAGCTCAACCGAGGGGACGGCGGTTTCCTACGAGCAGTACTTC
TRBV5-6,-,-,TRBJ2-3,CASSPTGLVTDTQYF,TGTGCCAGCAGCCCGACGGGACTTGTCACAGATACGCAGTATTTT
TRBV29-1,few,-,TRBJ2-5,CSVGASYETQYF,TGCAGCGTTGGGGCATCCTACGAGACCCAGTACTTC
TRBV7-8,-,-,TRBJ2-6,CASTDRFYSGANVLTF,TGTGCCAGCACCGACAGGTTCTACTCTGGGGCCAACGTCCTGACTTTC
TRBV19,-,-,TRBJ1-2,CASSMGNFNYGYTF,TGTGCCAGTAGTATGGGCAACTTTAACTATGGCTACACCTTC
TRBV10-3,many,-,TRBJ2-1,CALLANNEQFF,TGTGCCTTACTAGCTAACAATGAGCAGTTCTTC
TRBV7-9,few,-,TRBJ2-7,CASSRDPYYEQYF,TGTGCCAGCAGCCGGGACCCGTACTACGAGCAGTACTTC
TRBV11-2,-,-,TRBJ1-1,CASSKTGGHTEAFF,TGTGCCAGCAGCAAGACCGGGGGGCACACTGAAGCTTTCTTT
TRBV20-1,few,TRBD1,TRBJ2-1,CSAQSTGGNEQFF,TGCAGTGCTCAGTCAACAGGGGGCAATGAGCAGTTCTTC
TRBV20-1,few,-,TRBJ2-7,CSARDQTQEGIYEQYF,TGCAGTGCTAGAGATCAAACCCAAGAAGGAATCTACGAGCAGTACTTC
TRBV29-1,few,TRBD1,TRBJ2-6,CSVEDRDSFASGANVLTF,TGCAGCGTTGAAGACCGGGACAGTTTTGCTTCTGGGGCCAACGTCCTGACTTTC
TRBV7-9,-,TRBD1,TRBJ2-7,CASSRQGYEQYF,TGTGCCAGCAGCCGACAGGGTTACGAGCAGTACTTC
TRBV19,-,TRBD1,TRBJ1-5,CASSDRVGINQPQHF,TGTGCCAGTAGTGACAGGGTGGGGATCAATCAGCCCCAGCATTTT
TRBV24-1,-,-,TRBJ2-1,CATSDLDSSYNEQF,TGTGCCACCAGTGATTTGGACAGCTCCTACAATGAGCAGTTC
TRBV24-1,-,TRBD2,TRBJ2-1,CATSDPGKREGPGEQFF,TGTGCCACCAGTGATCCCGGAAAGCGGGAGGGCCCGGGTGAGCAGTTCTTC
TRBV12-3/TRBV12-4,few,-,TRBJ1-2,CASSLRGETGNYGYTF,TGTGCCAGCAGTTTACGAGGCGAGACGGGGAACTATGGCTACACCTTC
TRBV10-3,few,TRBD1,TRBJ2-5,CAISESPGQGQTQYF,TGTGCCATCAGTGAGTCTCCCGGACAGGGGCAGACCCAGTACTTC
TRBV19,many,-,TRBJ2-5,CASTKYPGTPETQYF,TGTGCCAGTACCAAATACCCCGGGACTCCCGAGACCCAGTACTTC
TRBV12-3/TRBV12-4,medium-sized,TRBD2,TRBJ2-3,CASRHTQAGEGKGTDTQYF,TGTGCCAGCAGACATACCCAGGCGGGAGAAGGAAAGGGTACAGATACGCAGTATTTT
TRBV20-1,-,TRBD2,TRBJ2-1,CSASQLAGGPDYNEQFF,TGCAGTGCTAGCCAACTAGCGGGAGGGCCGGACTACAATGAGCAGTTCTTC
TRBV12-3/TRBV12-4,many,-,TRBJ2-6,CASSFQGTGANVLTF,TGTGCCAGCAGTTTTCAGGGAACTGGGGCCAACGTCCTGACTTTC
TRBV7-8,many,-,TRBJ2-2,CASSRPGGLGGELFF,TGTGCCAGCAGCCGCCCCGGGGGGCTTGGCGGGGAGCTGTTTTTT
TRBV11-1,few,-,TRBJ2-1,CASSLVRFQFF,TGTGCCAGCAGCTTAGTCAGGTTCCAGTTCTTC
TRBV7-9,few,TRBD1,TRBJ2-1,CASSDTGGVYNEQFF,TGTGCCAGCAGCGATACAGGGGGAGTCTACAATGAGCAGTTCTTC
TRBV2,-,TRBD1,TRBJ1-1,CASSETGTENTEAFF,TGTGCCAGCAGTGAAACCGGGACAGAGAACACTGAAGCTTTCTTT
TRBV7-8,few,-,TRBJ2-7,CASSTEGHPLNF,TGTGCCAGCAGCACCGAGGGACACCCCCTTAACTTC
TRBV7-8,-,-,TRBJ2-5,CASSLVPGVPYQETQYF,TGTGCCAGCAGCTTAGTTCCAGGGGTCCCGTACCAAGAGACCCAGTACTTC
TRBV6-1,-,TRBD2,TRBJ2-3,CASRRLAGGPDTQYF,TGTGCCAGCAGAAGACTAGCGGGAGGGCCAGATACGCAGTATTTT
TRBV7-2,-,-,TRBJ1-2,CASSDDRRGGYTF,TGTGCCAGCAGCGATGACAGGAGGGGTGGCTACACCTTC
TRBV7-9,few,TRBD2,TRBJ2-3,CASSLIAGGADTQYF,TGTGCCAGCAGCTTAATAGCGGGAGGGGCAGATACGCAGTATTTT
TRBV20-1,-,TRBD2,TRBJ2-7,CSASHRLAGRVDEQYF,TGCAGTGCTAGTCACCGGTTAGCCGGGAGGGTGGACGAGCAGTACTTC
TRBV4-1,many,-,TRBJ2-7,CASSQGEYYEQYF,TGCGCCAGCAGCCAAGGGGAGTACTACGAGCAGTACTTC
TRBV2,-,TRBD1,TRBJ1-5,CASSEDGTAFSNQPQHF,TGTGCCAGCAGTGAAGATGGGACAGCCTTTAGCAATCAGCCCCAGCATTTT
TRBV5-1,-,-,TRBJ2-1,CASSLIGTNNEQFF,TGCGCCAGCAGCTTAATTGGGACAAATAATGAGCAGTTCTTC
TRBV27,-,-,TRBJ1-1,CASSLLDSNTEAFF,TGTGCCAGCAGTTTATTGGACAGCAACACTGAAGCTTTCTTT
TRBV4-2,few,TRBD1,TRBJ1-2,CASSRGTVYGYTF,TGTGCCAGCAGCCGAGGGACAGTCTATGGCTACACCTTC
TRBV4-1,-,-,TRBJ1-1,CASSLQTVRGTEAFF,TGCGCCAGCAGCCTCCAGACAGTGAGAGGGACTGAAGCTTTCTTT
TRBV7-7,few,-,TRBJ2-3,CASSRSDYLTDTQYF,TGTGCCAGCAGCCGAAGTGACTATCTCACAGATACGCAGTATTTT
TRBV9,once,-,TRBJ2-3,CASGGSDTQYF,TGTGCCAGCGGGGGATCGGATACGCAGTATTTT
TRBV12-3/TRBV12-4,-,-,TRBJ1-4,CLSLRTQLTGNEKLFF,TGTCTCAGCCTAAGGACACAACTGACGGGGAATGAAAAACTGTTTTTT
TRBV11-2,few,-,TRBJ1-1,CASSLGWGRRAFF,TGTGCCAGCAGCTTAGGCTGGGGGCGCAGAGCTTTCTTT
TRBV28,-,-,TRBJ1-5,CASSPLGWGGSNQPQHF,TGTGCCAGCAGTCCTCTGGGGTGGGGGGGGAGCAATCAGCCCCAGCATTTT
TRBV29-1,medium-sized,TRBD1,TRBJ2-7,CSVAVLGTGTYEQYF,TGCAGCGTTGCCGTATTGGGGACAGGGACCTACGAGCAGTACTTC